This record looks at one T cell receptor beta chain sequence and its context. Its antigen remains unidentified. The PCR employed 60 Vbeta primers together with 13 Jbeta primers. This table comes from immunoSEQ multiplex PCR, and its TCRdb copy is limited to in-frame clones, with some not included. The sample has more than 90,000 clones. This specimen belongs to a study of cytomegalovirus exposure and HLA in healthy donors. The CDR3 covers 14 residues. Germline-derived CDR1 and CDR2 are SGHRS and YFSETQ. The V and J ends lost 1 base and 3 bases respectively, with 7 bases between them. Study-wide results and caveats: In a later analysis, DRB1 alleles had the most associated TCRs; HLA-C alleles the fewest. Most TCR sequences were rare, but some public TCRs occurred in many donors. More clonal expansion characterized HLA-associated TCR beta chains than equally common others in a later analysis.

The sequencing input was PBMCs. V is TRBV5-1 and J is TRBJ2-2; D is undetermined. This TCR derives from a man aged 40-49 years in good health and CMV-seropositive. The CDR3: CASSLIGDTGELFF. The CDR3 region has the DNA TGCGCCAGCAGCTTGATAGGAGACACCGGGGAGCTGTTTTTT.